This TCR beta chain is from a study of cytomegalovirus exposure and HLA in healthy donors (dated by TCRdb to about 2017). General notes on the study: An earlier analysis of roughly 500 of the donors reported about 250 Gb of sequence data and some 120 million unique TCR beta sequences from 150 million to 200 million T cells. Of the roughly 430 genotyped donors, about 80% fell in the genetic ancestry cluster associated with self-reported Caucasian donors. The T cell repertoires of some 670 subjects were profiled by immunosequencing and related to cytomegalovirus serostatus. Roughly 5 DR-DQ haplotypes were treated as single units for association and clustering because of strong linkage in the cohort. Among 398 genotyped donors of the cohort, an average of approximately 240,000 unique TCR beta nucleotide sequences were sequenced per donor, 15% to 20% of them non-productive. The aim of the study was to test whether cataloging public T cell receptors could identify signatures of past pathogen exposure. Donor age, sex, ethnicity and CMV serostatus were compiled alongside the repertoire data. Along with the roughly 700-subject first cohort, a separate validation cohort of approximately 110 different subjects was used. HLA typing covered class I and class II loci at four-digit resolution. A later analysis re-examined previously published TCR beta repertoires from more than 550 donors and added high-resolution HLA genotyping to investigate patterns of TCR occurrence. Every repertoire in the discovery cohort had been generated on one and the same sequencing platform. An earlier analysis of 500 to 650 of the donors applied high-throughput TCR beta sequencing to assess whether each TCR beta V gene segment acted as functional or pseudogenic. Typing coverage differed by locus: A, B, C, DRB1 and DQB1 were typed in roughly 620-640 donors, DQA1 in approximately 520, DPA1 in approximately 600, and DPB1 in just under 490. In a later genetic analysis, genome-wide SNP genotypes for about 55% of the roughly 700 donors were used, and that subset was treated as a discovery cohort. An early release that covered fewer than 750 HLA-typed donors contained 300 to 350 gigabases of sequencing data and 65 million to 100 million unique TCR sequences. Rather than drawing on any new phenotypic data, the later analysis identified candidate immune exposures from TCR beta sequences and the way those sequences occurred across donors. The study combined high-throughput TCR immunosequencing, statistical association of individual TCRs with disease status, and machine learning to predict cytomegalovirus infection status. What the authors observed across the whole study: Because counts were too low, seventeen rarely observed V segments, including chromosome 9 orphons, were left out of the earlier analysis of approximately 580 of the donors. The classifier was reported to diagnose cytomegalovirus status with high specificity and sensitivity in both the original and validation cohorts. A later analysis found that HLA-associated TCR beta chains were more clonally expanded and had lower generation probabilities than equally common non-associated chains. A further reported finding was that TCR beta sequences accurately predicted the HLA-A and HLA-B alleles for most subjects in the first cohort. In a later genetic analysis, a missense DCLRE1C variant was associated with V-gene and J-gene trimming of TCR beta chains, and the association was replicated in an independent cohort. In an earlier analysis of some 540 of the donors, most TCR beta V segments appeared in productive rearrangements about 90% or about 30% of the time, broadly matching IMGT annotations. The sequencing pipeline was judged likely to have produced a cluster of highly shared sequence variants as a technical artifact. In a later analysis, most CMV-associated TCR beta chains were found to appear HLA-restricted, with HLA associations seemingly driven largely by CMV exposure. The study listed approximately 150 TCR beta chains as associated with cytomegalovirus. In a later analysis, several top co-occurrence clusters were reported to appear linked to parvovirus B19, influenza, CMV and Epstein-Barr virus. This cohort had only TCR beta chains sequenced, and the lack of alpha or paired-chain data limited which features could be detected. Correlated functional status among segregating V segments might reflect linkage disequilibrium, but an unknown experimental factor could not be ruled out. The presence/absence analyses assumed that sequencing depth was roughly uniform across donors, and that assumption may not be true. It was suggested by the authors that the approach could potentially be generalized to other disease states and immunological phenotypes. Immune exposure information for the cohort was limited to CMV serostatus. A later analysis found that TCR association rates varied across HLA loci, with DRB1 alleles showing the most associated TCRs and HLA-C alleles the fewest. Some IMGT-functional V segments, including TRBV6-2 and TRBV6-3, could not be distinguished by the 87-base-pair reads and were therefore excluded. While some public TCRs were present in many individuals, most TCR sequences turned up only very rarely across donors. Because HLA typing was missing for some donors at each locus, association tests included only the typed subset. When HLA alleles, especially DR and DQ, strongly co-occurred, TCR associations were difficult to assign to individual alleles. A later analysis associated about 17,000 TCR beta sequences with specific HLA alleles at a false discovery rate of 0.05. According to a later genetic analysis, donors in an Asian-associated ancestry cluster had fewer N-insertions in productive TCRs than the roughly 670-donor mean. Three of the identified cytomegalovirus-associated TCR beta chains were confirmed in vitro to be specific for cytomegalovirus antigens.

This clone has a single count. Its cognate antigen has yet to be identified. No base qualities exist here, and no much larger clone lies one base off it. Library preparation was by the immunoSEQ multiplex PCR assay. For the multiplex PCR, a mixture combining 60 forward primers for TCR Vbeta segments and 13 reverse primers for TCR Jbeta segments was used. The CDR3 region of rearranged TCR beta genes was amplified from genomic DNA with a multiplex PCR assay. The amplified TCR beta libraries were sequenced on the Illumina HiSeq System as 87-base-pair reads. As for how the authors treated the data: A later analysis counted about 80 million unique TCR beta chains across the 550 to 750 repertoires, and 9.5 million to 11 million of these chains were shared by at least two donors. To remove PCR and sequencing errors, raw reads were error-corrected and collapsed into unique sequences using a nearest-neighbor algorithm that merged closely related sequences. CDR3 sequences were aligned to IMGT reference sequences to assign V, D and J gene segments. For a sequence to be retained, at least a six-nucleotide match to both a V gene segment and a J gene segment was required. Rearrangements were classified as productive when the CDR3 lacked stop codons and remained in frame with V and J, and all other rearrangements were classified as non-productive. CDR3 was defined by IMGT convention, running from the second conserved V-encoded cysteine to the conserved J-encoded phenylalanine. Sequences without an unambiguous match to a single V gene segment were excluded from the earlier analysis of a few hundred of the donors. In an earlier analysis of about 590 of the donors, a V segment was called functional when productive rearrangements were above 56.7%, and segregating when the standard deviation between donors exceeded 5%. A statistical classification framework was built for diagnosing cytomegalovirus status from the catalog of TCR beta chain sequences. V and J gene assignment, in a later analysis, came from comparing TCR nucleotide sequences with IMGT/GENE-DB human TR gene sequences. The TCRdist pipeline was used in a later analysis to assign CDR3 sequences and most-parsimonious VDJ recombination scenarios. In a later analysis, each TCR beta chain was defined by its CDR3 amino acid sequence together with its V-gene family, and reads lacking a unique V-gene family were excluded. In a later analysis, nearly 600 highly shared, low-generation-probability nucleotide sequences were removed to address suspected cross-contamination and a sequencing artifact. In a later analysis, a clonal expansion index for each public chain was calculated from normalized within-repertoire ranks of inferred template counts. In a later analysis, generation probabilities were computed using a VDJ recombination model fitted to out-of-frame rearrangements, and the results were checked against IGoR. In a later analysis, hypergeometric tests were used to score TCR-TCR, TCR-HLA and TCR-CMV co-occurrence, with a repertoire-size bias correction applied to TCR pairs. In a later analysis, false discovery rates were estimated by permuting HLA or CMV assignments 20 times. In a later analysis, co-occurring TCRs were grouped using DBSCAN, and TCRdist sequence similarity was added for clustering within HLA-allele-positive subsets. Co-occurrence clustering excluded repertoires with fewer than 30,000 or more than 120,000 public chains, plus five with anomalous nucleotide sharing. The immuneACCESS repertoire file appears here via TCRdb, limited to in-frame rearrangements. These files lack a portion of the clones; in checked studies, under half of the deficit traces to unresolved V genes, and the cause of the others is not known. That table furnishes V, J and clone size, whereas the DNA furnished D and trimming. This sample holds hundreds of thousands of clones; 85% to 90% were observed only once. The ten largest clones capture approximately 2.2% of the sample.

In total, over 600 healthy bone marrow donors made up the cohort. All cohort members were sampled while nominally healthy, although unrecorded immune exposures were likely present. The donor tested CMV seronegative, placing the donor among the roughly 350 seronegative members of the cohort. Each donor provided a peripheral blood sample, and peripheral blood mononuclear cells were used for TCR beta sequencing. The Qiagen DNeasy Blood Extraction Kit was used to extract genomic DNA from the blood cell samples. The CDR3 starts with the cysteine, ends with the phenylalanine, and has 15 residues. Only the CDR3 region is kept as DNA, spanning 45 bases read in frame from base 1. Trimming accounts for 3 bases at V and 3 bases at J, while the number of junction bases matched to no gene is 3. Per the germline V gene, MGHRA is the CDR1 and YSYEKL is the CDR2.

This receptor chain uses TRBV4-1 and TRBJ1-5; 9 junctional bases match TRBD1. The sequence was collected from a woman younger than 30 in good health and CMV-seronegative. Material for sequencing was PBMCs. The sequence in DNA is TGCGCCAGCAGCCATCGACAGGGGGACAATCAGCCCCAGCATTTT. Its product reads: CASSHRQGDNQPQHF.